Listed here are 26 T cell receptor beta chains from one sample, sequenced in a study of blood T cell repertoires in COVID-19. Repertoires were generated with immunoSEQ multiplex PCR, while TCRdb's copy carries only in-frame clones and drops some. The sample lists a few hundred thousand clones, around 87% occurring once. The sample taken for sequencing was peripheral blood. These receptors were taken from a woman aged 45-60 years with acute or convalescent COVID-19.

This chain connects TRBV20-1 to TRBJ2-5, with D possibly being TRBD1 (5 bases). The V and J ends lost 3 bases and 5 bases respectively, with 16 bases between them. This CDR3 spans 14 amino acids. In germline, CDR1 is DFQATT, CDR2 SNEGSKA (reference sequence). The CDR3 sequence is CSASLVRAGETQYF. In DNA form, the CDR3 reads TGCAGTGCTAGTCTCGTCAGGGCTGGGGAGACCCAGTACTTC.

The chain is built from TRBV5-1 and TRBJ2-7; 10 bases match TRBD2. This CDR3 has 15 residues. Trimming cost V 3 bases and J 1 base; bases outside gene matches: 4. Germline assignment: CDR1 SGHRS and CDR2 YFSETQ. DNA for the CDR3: TGCGCCAGCAGCTGGGGACTAGCGACTTCCTACGAGCAGTACTTC. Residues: CASSWGLATSYEQYF.

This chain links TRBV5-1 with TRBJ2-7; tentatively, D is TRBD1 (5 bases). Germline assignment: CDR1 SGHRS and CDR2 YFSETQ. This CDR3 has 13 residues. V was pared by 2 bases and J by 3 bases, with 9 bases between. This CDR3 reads CASSFSGIYEQYF. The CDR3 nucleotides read TGCGCCAGCAGCTTTTCAGGGATCTACGAGCAGTACTTC.

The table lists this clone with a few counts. DNA of the CDR3: TGTGCCAGTAGTCTGCAGGGGTATTCCTACAATGAGCAGTTCTTC. Its protein is CASSLQGYSYNEQFF. The chain combines TRBV19 with TRBJ2-1; weak D call: TRBD1 (6 bases). The V end was cut by 5 bases, the J end by 1 base, with 12 bases between. CDR3 length equals 15 residues. Germline V gene lookup returns CDR1 LNHDA and CDR2 SQIVND (reference sequence).

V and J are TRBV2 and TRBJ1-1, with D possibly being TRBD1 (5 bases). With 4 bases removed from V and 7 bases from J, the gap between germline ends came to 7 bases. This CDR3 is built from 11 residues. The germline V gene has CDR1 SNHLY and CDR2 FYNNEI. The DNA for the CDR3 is TGTGCCAGCAGTGGAGACAGTGAAGCTTTCTTT. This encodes CASSGDSEAFF.

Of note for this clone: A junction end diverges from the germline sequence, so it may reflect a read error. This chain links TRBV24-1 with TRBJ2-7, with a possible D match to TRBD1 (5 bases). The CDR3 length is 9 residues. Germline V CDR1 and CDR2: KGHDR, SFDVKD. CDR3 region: CATSPRQHF. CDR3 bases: TGTGCCACCAGTCCACGACAGCACTTC.

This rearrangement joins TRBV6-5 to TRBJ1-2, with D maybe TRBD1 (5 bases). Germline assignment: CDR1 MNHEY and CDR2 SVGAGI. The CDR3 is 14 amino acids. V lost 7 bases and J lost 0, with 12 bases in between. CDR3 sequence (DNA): TGTGCCAGCACCAGCAGGGATACTAACTATGGCTACACCTTC. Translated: CASTSRDTNYGYTF.

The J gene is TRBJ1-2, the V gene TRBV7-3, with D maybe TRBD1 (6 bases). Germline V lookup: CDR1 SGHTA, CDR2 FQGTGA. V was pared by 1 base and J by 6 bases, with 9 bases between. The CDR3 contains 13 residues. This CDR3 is CASSLRDIDGYTF. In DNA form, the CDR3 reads TGTGCCAGCAGCTTAAGGGACATCGATGGCTACACCTTC.

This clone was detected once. The CDR3 sequence is CASSLQFGAGFEKLFF. Written as DNA, the CDR3 is TGTGCCAGCAGCCTCCAATTTGGGGCAGGGTTTGAAAAACTGTTTTTT. This chain links TRBV11-2 with TRBJ1-4; TRBD1 might be the D (5 bases). CDR3 length: 16 amino acids. V was cut by 5 bases and J by 7 bases, with 20 bases left in between. The germline gives CDR1 SGHAT, CDR2 FQNNGV.

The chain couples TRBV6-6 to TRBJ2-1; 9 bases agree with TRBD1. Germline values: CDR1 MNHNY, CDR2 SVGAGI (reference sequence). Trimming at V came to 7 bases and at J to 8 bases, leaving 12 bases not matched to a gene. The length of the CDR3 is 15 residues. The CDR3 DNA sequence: TGTGCCAGCACCTACACAGGGGGCAATGTGGATGAGCAGTTCTTC. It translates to CASTYTGGNVDEQFF.

Here the CDR3 reads CASSPPMGASGKTLNEQFF. CDR3 DNA sequence: TGTGCCAGCTCACCACCGATGGGGGCTAGCGGGAAGACTTTAAATGAGCAGTTCTTC. The chain joins TRBV18 to TRBJ2-1, with 9 positions matching TRBD2. CDR3 length: 19 residues. Germline values: CDR1 KGHSH, CDR2 LQKENI. Trimming removed 0 bases from V and 7 bases from J; junction bases left unmatched: 16.

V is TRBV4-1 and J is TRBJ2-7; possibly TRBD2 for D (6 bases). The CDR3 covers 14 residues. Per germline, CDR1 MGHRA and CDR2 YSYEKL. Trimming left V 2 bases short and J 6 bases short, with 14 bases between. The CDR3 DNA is TGCGCCAGCAGCCAATCTGGACCCGGGAGCGAGCAGTACTTC. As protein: CASSQSGPGSEQYF.

The CDR3 DNA sequence: TGTGCCAGCAGCCGTAGGGACAACTACCAAGAGACCCAGTACTTC. Protein product: CASSRRDNYQETQYF. The chain has TRBV27 and TRBJ2-5; TRBD1 might be the D (6 bases). V lost 6 bases and J 0 bases, leaving 14 bases between the germline ends. The CDR3 has 15 amino acids. Germline V CDR1 and CDR2: MNHEY, SMNVEV (reference sequence).

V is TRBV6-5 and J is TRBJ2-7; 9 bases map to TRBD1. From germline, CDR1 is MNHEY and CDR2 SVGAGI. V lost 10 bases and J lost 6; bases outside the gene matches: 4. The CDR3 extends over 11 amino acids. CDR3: CATGTGSEQYF. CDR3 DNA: TGTGCCACCGGGACAGGGTCCGAGCAGTACTTC.

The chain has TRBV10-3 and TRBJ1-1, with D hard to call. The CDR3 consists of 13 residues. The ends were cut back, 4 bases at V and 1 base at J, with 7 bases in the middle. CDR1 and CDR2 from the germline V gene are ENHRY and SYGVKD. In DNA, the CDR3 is TGTGCCATCAGTGCCGGAGAGAACACTGAAGCTTTCTTT. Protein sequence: CAISAGENTEAFF.

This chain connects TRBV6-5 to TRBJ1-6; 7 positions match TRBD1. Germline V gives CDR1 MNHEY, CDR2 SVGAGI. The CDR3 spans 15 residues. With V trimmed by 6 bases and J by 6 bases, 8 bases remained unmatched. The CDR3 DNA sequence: TGTGCCAGCAGGGGAGGACAGGTCTTTAATTCACCCCTCCACTTT. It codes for CASRGGQVFNSPLHF.

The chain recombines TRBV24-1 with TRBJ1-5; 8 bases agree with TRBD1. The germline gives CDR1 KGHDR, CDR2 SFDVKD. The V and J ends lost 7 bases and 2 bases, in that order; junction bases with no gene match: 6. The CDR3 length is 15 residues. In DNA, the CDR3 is TGTGCCACCAGGTCAGGGGGCGCCGGCAATCAGCCCCAGCATTTT. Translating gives CATRSGGAGNQPQHF.

CDR3 residues: CASSDVGLAEGGQYF. The CDR3 DNA sequence: TGTGCCAGCAGTGATGTTGGGCTAGCGGAAGGGGGGCAGTACTTC. The chain carries TRBV2 and TRBJ2-7; tentatively, D is TRBD2 (7 bases). Looked up from germline, CDR1 is SNHLY and CDR2 is FYNNEI. V was pared by 3 bases and J by 9 bases, with 21 bases between. The CDR3 totals 15 residues.

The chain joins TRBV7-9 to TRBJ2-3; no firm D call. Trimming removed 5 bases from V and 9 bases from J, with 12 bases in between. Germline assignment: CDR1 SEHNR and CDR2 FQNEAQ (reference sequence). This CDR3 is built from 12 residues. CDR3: CASSAEERTQYF. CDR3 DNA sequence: TGTGCCAGCAGCGCAGAGGAGAGGACGCAGTATTTT. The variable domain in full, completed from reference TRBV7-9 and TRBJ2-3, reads DTGVSQNPRHKITKRGQNVTFRCDPISEHNRLYWYRQTLGQGPEFLTYFQNEAQLEKSRLLSDRFSAERPKGSFSTLEIQRTEQGDSAMYLCASSAEERTQYFGPGTRLTVL.

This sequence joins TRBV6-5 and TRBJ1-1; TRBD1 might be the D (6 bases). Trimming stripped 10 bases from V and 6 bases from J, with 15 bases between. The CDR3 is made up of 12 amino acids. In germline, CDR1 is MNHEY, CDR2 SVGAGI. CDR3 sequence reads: CATATGSAEAFF. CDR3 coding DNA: TGTGCCACAGCAACAGGGAGTGCTGAAGCTTTCTTT.

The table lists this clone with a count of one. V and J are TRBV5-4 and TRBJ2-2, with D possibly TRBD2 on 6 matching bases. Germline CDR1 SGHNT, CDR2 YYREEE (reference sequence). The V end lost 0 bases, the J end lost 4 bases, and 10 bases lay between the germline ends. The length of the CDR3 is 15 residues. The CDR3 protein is CASSLVAGSTGELFF. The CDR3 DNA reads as TGTGCCAGCAGCTTGGTAGCCGGGAGCACCGGGGAGCTGTTTTTT.

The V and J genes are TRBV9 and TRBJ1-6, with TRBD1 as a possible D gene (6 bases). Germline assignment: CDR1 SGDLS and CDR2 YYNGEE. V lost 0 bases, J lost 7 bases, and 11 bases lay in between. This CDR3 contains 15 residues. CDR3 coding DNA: TGTGCCAGCAGCGTAGAGGGACACCGGAATTCACCCCTCCACTTT. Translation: CASSVEGHRNSPLHF.

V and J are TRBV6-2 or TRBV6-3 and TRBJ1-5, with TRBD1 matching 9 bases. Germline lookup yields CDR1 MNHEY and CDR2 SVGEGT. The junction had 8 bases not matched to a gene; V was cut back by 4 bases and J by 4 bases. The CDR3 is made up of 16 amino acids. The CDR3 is CASSSGTGLINQPQHF. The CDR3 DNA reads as TGTGCCAGCAGTTCCGGGACAGGGCTGATTAATCAGCCCCAGCATTTT.

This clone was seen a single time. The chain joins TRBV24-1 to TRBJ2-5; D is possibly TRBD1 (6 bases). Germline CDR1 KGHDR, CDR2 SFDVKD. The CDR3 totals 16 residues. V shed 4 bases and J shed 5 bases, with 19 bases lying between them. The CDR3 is CATSEPAAQGRETQYF. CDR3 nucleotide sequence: TGTGCCACCAGTGAACCCGCCGCACAGGGACGGGAGACCCAGTACTTC.

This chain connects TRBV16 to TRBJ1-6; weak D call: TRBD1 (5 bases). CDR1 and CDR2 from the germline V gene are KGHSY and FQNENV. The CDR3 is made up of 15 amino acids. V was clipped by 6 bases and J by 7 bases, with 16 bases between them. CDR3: CASRRGPNRNSPLHF. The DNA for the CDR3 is TGTGCCAGCAGACGTGGACCTAACAGGAATTCACCCCTCCACTTT.

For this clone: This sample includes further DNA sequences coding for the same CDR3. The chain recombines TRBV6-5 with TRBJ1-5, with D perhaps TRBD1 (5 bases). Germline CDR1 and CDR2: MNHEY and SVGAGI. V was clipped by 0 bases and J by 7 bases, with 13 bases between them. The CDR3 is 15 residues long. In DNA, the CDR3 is TGTGCCAGCAGTTACTCTGCCCAGGGCAGGCAGCCCCAGCATTTT. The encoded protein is CASSYSAQGRQPQHF.